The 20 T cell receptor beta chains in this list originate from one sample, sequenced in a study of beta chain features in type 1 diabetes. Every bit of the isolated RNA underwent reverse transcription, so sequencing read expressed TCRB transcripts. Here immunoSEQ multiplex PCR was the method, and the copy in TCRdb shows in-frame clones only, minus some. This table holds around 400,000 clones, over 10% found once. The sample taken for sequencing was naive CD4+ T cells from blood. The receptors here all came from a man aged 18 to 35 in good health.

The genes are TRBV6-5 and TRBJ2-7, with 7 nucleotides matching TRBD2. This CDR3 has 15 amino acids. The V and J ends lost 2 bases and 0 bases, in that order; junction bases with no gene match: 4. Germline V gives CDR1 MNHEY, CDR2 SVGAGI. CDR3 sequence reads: CASSYVGGTSYEQYF. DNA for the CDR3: TGTGCCAGCAGTTACGTCGGGGGGACCTCCTACGAGCAGTACTTC.

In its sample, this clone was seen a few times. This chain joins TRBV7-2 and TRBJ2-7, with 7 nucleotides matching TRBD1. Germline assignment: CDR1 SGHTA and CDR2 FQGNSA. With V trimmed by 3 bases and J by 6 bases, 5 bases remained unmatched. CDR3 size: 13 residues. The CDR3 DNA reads TGTGCCAGCAGCTTGGAGAGACAGGGCGAGCAGTACTTC. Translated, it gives CASSLERQGEQYF.

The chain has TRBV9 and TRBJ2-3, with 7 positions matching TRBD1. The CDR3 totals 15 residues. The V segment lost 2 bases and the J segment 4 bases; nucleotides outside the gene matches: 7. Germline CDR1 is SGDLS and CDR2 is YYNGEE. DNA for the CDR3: TGTGCCAGCAGCGTGGCCGGACAGGAGCCAGATACGCAGTATTTT. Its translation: CASSVAGQEPDTQYF.

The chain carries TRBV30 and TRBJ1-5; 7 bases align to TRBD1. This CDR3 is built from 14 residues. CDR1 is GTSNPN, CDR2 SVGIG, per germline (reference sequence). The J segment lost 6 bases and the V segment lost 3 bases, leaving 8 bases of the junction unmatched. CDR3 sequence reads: CAWRGEGGGQPQHF. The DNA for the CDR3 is TGTGCCTGGAGGGGGGAAGGGGGCGGTCAGCCCCAGCATTTT.

CDR3 coding DNA: TGTGCCTGGAGCCCCAATAGAGGCGGCTACACCTTC. It translates to CAWSPNRGGYTF. The chain has TRBV30 and TRBJ1-2; D is unclear. CDR3 size: 12 residues. V was trimmed by 3 bases and J by 8 bases, leaving 13 bases between them. Per the germline V gene, CDR1 is GTSNPN and CDR2 is SVGIG (reference sequence).

The CDR3 coding sequence is TGTGCCAGTTACGGAGGGGTCTACGAGCAGTACTTC. Protein: CASYGGVYEQYF. The chain links TRBV28 to TRBJ2-7; perhaps TRBD2 as D (6 bases). The V end was cut by 9 bases, the J end by 3 bases, with 12 bases between. Germline loops: CDR1 MDHEN, CDR2 SYDVKM. The CDR3 runs to 12 residues.

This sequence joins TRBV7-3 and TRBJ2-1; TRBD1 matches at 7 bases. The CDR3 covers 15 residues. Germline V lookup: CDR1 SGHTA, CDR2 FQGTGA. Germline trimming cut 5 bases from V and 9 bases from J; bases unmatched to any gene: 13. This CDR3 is CASSPRDRKYGEQFF. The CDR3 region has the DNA TGTGCCAGCAGCCCCCGGGACAGAAAGTACGGTGAGCAGTTCTTC.

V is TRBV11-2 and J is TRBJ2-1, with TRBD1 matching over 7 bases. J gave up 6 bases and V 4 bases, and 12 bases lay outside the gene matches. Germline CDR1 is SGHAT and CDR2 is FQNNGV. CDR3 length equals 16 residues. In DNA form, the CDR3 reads TGTGCCAGCAGCTCCTACAGGGGCTACAACTTCAATGAGCAGTTCTTC. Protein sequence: CASSSYRGYNFNEQFF.

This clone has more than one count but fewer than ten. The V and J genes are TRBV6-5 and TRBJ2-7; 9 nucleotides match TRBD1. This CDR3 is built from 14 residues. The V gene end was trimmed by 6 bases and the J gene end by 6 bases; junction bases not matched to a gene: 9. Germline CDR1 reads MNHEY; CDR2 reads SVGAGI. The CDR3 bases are TGTGCCAGCAGGAGGACAGGGGTAGTGGGCGAGCAGTACTTC. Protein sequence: CASRRTGVVGEQYF.

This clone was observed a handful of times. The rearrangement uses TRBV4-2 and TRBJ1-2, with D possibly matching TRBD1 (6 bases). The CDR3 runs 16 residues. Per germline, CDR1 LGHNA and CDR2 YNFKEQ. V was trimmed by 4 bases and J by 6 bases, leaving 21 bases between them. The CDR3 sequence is CASSLSYGQISDGYTF. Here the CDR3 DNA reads TGTGCCAGCAGCCTATCCTATGGACAGATTTCGGATGGCTACACCTTC.

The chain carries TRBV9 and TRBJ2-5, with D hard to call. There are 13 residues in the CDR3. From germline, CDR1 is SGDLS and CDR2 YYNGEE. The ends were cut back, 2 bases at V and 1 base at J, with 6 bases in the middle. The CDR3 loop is CASSVRSQETQYF. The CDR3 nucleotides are TGTGCCAGCAGCGTTCGCAGCCAAGAGACCCAGTACTTC.

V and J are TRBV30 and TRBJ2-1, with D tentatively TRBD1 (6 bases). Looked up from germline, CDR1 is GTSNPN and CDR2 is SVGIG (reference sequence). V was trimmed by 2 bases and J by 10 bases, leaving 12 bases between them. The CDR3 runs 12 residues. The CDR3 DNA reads TGTGCCTGGAGTAGGCAGGGGAGCGAGCAGTTCTTC. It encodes CAWSRQGSEQFF.

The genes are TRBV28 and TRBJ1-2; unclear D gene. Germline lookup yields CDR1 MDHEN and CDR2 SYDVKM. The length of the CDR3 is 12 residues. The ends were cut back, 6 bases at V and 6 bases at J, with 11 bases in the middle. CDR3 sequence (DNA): TGTGCCAGCAGCTCTAGGAGACATGGCTACACCTTC. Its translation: CASSSRRHGYTF.

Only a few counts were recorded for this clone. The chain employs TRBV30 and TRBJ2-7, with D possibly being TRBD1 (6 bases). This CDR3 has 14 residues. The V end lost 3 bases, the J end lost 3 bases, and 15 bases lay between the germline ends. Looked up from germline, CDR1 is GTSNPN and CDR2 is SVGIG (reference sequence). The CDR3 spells CAWSPGGGHYEQYF. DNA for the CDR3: TGTGCCTGGAGCCCCGGTGGGGGACACTACGAGCAGTACTTC. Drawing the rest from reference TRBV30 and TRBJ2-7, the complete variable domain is SQTIHQWPATLVQPVGSPLSLECTVEGTSNPNLYWYRQAAGRGLQLLFYSVGIGQISSEVPQNLSASRPQDRQFILSSKKLLLSDSGFYLCAWSPGGGHYEQYFGPGTRLTVT.

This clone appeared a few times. In DNA, the CDR3 is TGTGCCAGCAGCTTTCTGGGGCTAGCGAGCTCTGGGGCCAACGTCCTGACTTTC. Its protein product is CASSFLGLASSGANVLTF. The chain uses TRBV7-2 and TRBJ2-6; perhaps TRBD2 as D (6 bases). This CDR3 contains 18 residues. CDR1 and CDR2 from the germline V gene are SGHTA and FQGNSA. Deletions cut 3 bases from V and 0 bases from J, with 15 bases between.

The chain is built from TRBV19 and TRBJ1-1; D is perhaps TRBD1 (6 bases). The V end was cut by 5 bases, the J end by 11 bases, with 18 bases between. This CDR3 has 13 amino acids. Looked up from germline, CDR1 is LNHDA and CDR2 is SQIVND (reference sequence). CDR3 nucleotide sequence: TGTGCCAGTAGTCTCACCGGGACACCTCATGCTTTCTTT. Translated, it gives CASSLTGTPHAFF.

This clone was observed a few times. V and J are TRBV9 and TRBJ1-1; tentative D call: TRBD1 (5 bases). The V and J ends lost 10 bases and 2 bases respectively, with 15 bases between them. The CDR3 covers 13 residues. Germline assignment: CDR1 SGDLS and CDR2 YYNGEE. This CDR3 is CAGGRGINTEAFF. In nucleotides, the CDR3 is TGTGCCGGGGGGAGGGGTATAAACACTGAAGCTTTCTTT. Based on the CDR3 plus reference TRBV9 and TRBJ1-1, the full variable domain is DSGVTQTPKHLITATGQRVTLRCSPRSGDLSVYWYQQSLDQGLQFLIQYYNGEERAKGNILERFSAQQFPDLHSELNLSSLELGDSALYFCAGGRGINTEAFFGQGTRLTVV.

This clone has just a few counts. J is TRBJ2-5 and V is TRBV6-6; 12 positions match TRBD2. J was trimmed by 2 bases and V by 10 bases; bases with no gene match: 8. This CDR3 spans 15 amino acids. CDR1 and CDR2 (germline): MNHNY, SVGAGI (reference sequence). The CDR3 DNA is TGTGCCACTCTGACTAGCGGGAGTTATCAAGAGACCCAGTACTTC. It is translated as CATLTSGSYQETQYF.

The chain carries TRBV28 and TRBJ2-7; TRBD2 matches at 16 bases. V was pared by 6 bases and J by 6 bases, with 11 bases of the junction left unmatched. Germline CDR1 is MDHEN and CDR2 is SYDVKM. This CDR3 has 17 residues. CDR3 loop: CASRVPGLAGGPSEQYF. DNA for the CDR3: TGTGCCAGCAGGGTCCCGGGACTAGCGGGAGGGCCTTCCGAGCAGTACTTC. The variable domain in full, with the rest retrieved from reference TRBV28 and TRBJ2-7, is DVKVTQSSRYLVKRTGEKVFLECVQDMDHENMFWYRQDPGLGLRLIYFSYDVKMKEKGDIPEGYSVSREKKERFSLILESASTNQTSMYLCASRVPGLAGGPSEQYFGPGTRLTVT.

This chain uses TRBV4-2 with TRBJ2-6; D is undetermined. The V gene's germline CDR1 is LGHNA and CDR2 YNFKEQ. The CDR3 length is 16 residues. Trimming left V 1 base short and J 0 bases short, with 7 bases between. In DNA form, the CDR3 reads TGTGCCAGCAGCCAAGTAGTCTTCTCTGGGGCCAACGTCCTGACTTTC. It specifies CASSQVVFSGANVLTF.